The rows below give T cell receptor beta chains drawn from one sample of a study of blood T cell repertoires in COVID-19. The repertoire was sequenced with immunoSEQ multiplex PCR; TCRdb's copy has only in-frame clones and lacks some. The sample shows 92,000 or so clones, roughly 78% of them seen only once. Source material: peripheral blood. These receptors were taken from a woman aged 80 or over with acute or convalescent COVID-19. Both conserved end residues are part of each CDR3. The D gene is left open where the match is weak. Expanded clones are given a class, and other clones once, few, many or no size at all.

few	TRBV5-4	TRBJ2-7	NA	CASSLRGGGHSWDF	TGTGCCAGCAGCTTGAGGGGCGGTGGGCACTCCTGGGACTTC
NA	TRBV4-2	TRBJ2-1	TRBD2	CASSPGLGGEGINEQFF	TGTGCCAGCAGCCCGGGGTTAGGTGGGGAGGGGATCAATGAGCAGTTCTTC
NA	TRBV5-1	TRBJ2-7	NA	CASSPGLAGVGYEQYF	TGCGCCAGCAGCCCAGGTCTCGCAGGGGTCGGGTACGAGCAGTACTTC
NA	TRBV30	TRBJ1-5	NA	CAWSMGGNQPQHF	TGTGCCTGGAGTATGGGCGGCAATCAGCCCCAGCATTTT
NA	TRBV5-1	TRBJ2-7	TRBD2	CASSLAGGSSYEQYF	TGCGCCAGCAGCTTGGCAGGCGGGAGCTCCTACGAGCAGTACTTC
NA	TRBV6-5	TRBJ2-1	TRBD2	CASSYQAGGFNEQFF	TGTGCCAGCAGTTACCAAGCGGGGGGGTTCAATGAGCAGTTCTTC
NA	TRBV7-8	TRBJ1-5	NA	CASSIRGLSNQPQHF	TGTGCCAGCAGCATCCGGGGACTTAGCAATCAGCCCCAGCATTTT
NA	TRBV28	TRBJ1-5	NA	CASQNSNQPQHF	TGTGCCAGCCAGAATAGCAATCAGCCCCAGCATTTT
once	TRBV19	TRBJ2-7	TRBD1	CASSRQGAGSGFNYEQYF	TGTGCCAGTAGCCGACAGGGCGCAGGATCTGGTTTTAATTACGAGCAGTACTTC
NA	TRBV7-2	TRBJ1-2	NA	CASSLGSYYGYTF	TGTGCCAGCAGCTTAGGAAGCTACTATGGCTACACCTTC
once	TRBV24-1	TRBJ2-1	NA	CATSGARAGDVNEQFF	TGTGCCACCAGTGGGGCGAGGGCAGGAGATGTAAATGAGCAGTTCTTC
NA	TRBV9	TRBJ2-7	NA	CASSVGAGGPTYEQYF	TGTGCCAGCAGCGTAGGCGCCGGGGGGCCTACCTACGAGCAGTACTTC
NA	TRBV5-4	TRBJ1-1	NA	CASSILPGVTEAFF	TGTGCCAGCAGCATCTTACCAGGGGTGACTGAAGCTTTCTTT
NA	TRBV7-2	TRBJ1-5	NA	CASSLARDVRQPQHF	TGTGCCAGCAGCTTAGCCAGGGATGTGCGACAGCCCCAGCATTTT
few	TRBV13	TRBJ1-1	NA	CASRVGGLNTEAFF	TGTGCCAGCAGGGTGGGAGGATTGAACACTGAAGCTTTCTTT
few	TRBV4-3	TRBJ2-2	TRBD1	CASSQDRQGGTGELFF	TGCGCCAGCAGCCAAGACCGACAGGGGGGAACCGGGGAGCTGTTTTTT
NA	TRBV24-1	TRBJ1-5	NA	CATSDLQGFQPQHF	TGTGCCACCAGTGACTTACAGGGTTTCCAGCCCCAGCATTTT
NA	TRBV18	TRBJ2-7	NA	CASSPPGTLSYEQYF	TGTGCCAGCTCACCTCCCGGGACTTTATCCTACGAGCAGTACTTC
few	TRBV27	TRBJ1-5	TRBD1	CASSLRDRAGNQPQHF	TGTGCCAGCAGTTTACGGGACAGGGCTGGGAATCAGCCCCAGCATTTT
NA	TRBV28	TRBJ1-5	NA	CASSRGGNQPQHF	TGTGCCAGCAGTCGGGGGGGGAATCAGCCCCAGCATTTT
many	TRBV5-8	TRBJ1-1	TRBD1	CASSRRGLGTEAFF	TGTGCCAGCAGTCGCAGGGGGCTTGGCACTGAAGCTTTCTTT
NA	TRBV18	TRBJ2-2	TRBD2	CASSPGLAGTGELFF	TGTGCCAGCTCACCAGGACTAGCGGGAACCGGGGAGCTGTTTTTT
NA	TRBV5-4	TRBJ2-3	NA	CASSFRGGAGGDTQYF	TGTGCCAGCAGCTTCCGCGGGGGCGCCGGTGGAGATACGCAGTATTTT
NA	TRBV28	TRBJ2-5	TRBD1	CASSPQGPETQYF	TGTGCCAGCAGTCCACAGGGGCCAGAGACCCAGTACTTC
NA	TRBV11-3	TRBJ2-3	TRBD1	CASSSSLGQGFADTQYF	TGTGCCAGCAGCTCATCCCTGGGACAGGGGTTCGCAGATACGCAGTATTTT
NA	TRBV11-2	TRBJ1-2	NA	CASSPVGQTRYGYTF	TGTGCCAGCAGCCCGGTGGGGCAGACCCGCTATGGCTACACCTTC
NA	TRBV6-5	TRBJ1-2	NA	CASSPEIGYTF	TGTGCCAGCAGTCCGGAGATTGGCTACACCTTC
NA	TRBV2	TRBJ1-6	TRBD1	CASKGQGGSPLHF	TGTGCCAGCAAAGGACAGGGAGGATCACCCCTCCACTTT
once	TRBV5-1	TRBJ1-6	NA	CASSLEAGDNSPLHF	TGCGCCAGCAGCTTGGAGGCAGGGGATAATTCACCCCTCCACTTT
NA	TRBV7-2	TRBJ2-5	TRBD2	CASSLSASGLQETQYF	TGTGCCAGCAGCTTATCGGCTAGCGGGCTACAAGAGACCCAGTACTTC
NA	TRBV9	TRBJ2-3	TRBD2	CASSWGGTRTDTQYF	TGTGCCAGCAGCTGGGGGGGGACCCGCACAGATACGCAGTATTTT
NA	TRBV27	TRBJ2-7	NA	CASSLSGQGRMYF	TGTGCCAGCAGTTTATCGGGGCAGGGGCGCATGTACTTC
NA	TRBV13	TRBJ1-6	NA	CASSVFTGRYNSPLHF	TGTGCCAGCAGCGTCTTCACAGGGCGGTATAATTCACCCCTCCACTTT
NA	TRBV7-6	TRBJ2-7	TRBD2	CASSSGTSGVYYEQYF	TGTGCCAGCAGCTCCGGGACTAGCGGGGTGTACTACGAGCAGTACTTC
NA	TRBV29-1	TRBJ1-1	NA	CSGVGTGNTEAFF	TGCAGCGGGGTAGGAACAGGGAACACTGAAGCTTTCTTT
NA	TRBV5-6	TRBJ2-1	TRBD2	CASSRLAGGNEQFF	TGTGCCAGCAGCCGACTAGCGGGGGGTAATGAGCAGTTCTTC
few	TRBV24-1	TRBJ1-2	NA	CATSDPGYGYTF	TGTGCCACCAGTGATCCAGGGTATGGCTACACCTTC
NA	TRBV18	TRBJ1-1	TRBD1	CASSRTGGLTEAFF	TGTGCCAGCTCACGGACAGGGGGATTAACTGAAGCTTTCTTT
few	TRBV20-1	TRBJ1-6	NA	CSASSPPEDSPLHF	TGCAGTGCTAGTTCCCCTCCCGAGGATTCACCCCTCCACTTT
NA	TRBV5-4	TRBJ2-2	TRBD2	CASSQGGGLNTGELFF	TGTGCCAGCAGCCAGGGCGGGGGGCTGAACACCGGGGAGCTGTTTTTT
NA	TRBV29-1	TRBJ1-5	TRBD1	CSVGGQGAGPQHF	TGCAGCGTTGGGGGACAGGGGGCAGGGCCCCAGCATTTT
many	TRBV6-5	TRBJ2-5	TRBD1	CASSLDRAPETQYF	TGTGCCAGCAGTCTCGACAGGGCACCAGAGACCCAGTACTTC
NA	TRBV6-5	TRBJ2-1	TRBD2	CASRRWTSPWNEQFF	TGTGCCAGCAGACGGTGGACTAGCCCATGGAATGAGCAGTTCTTC
NA	TRBV6-2/TRBV6-3	TRBJ1-5	NA	CASSLGGPQHF	TGTGCCAGCAGCCTTGGAGGGCCCCAGCATTTT
NA	TRBV7-3	TRBJ1-2	NA	CASSLAGESRGYTF	TGTGCCAGCAGCCTGGCGGGGGAAAGTCGAGGCTACACCTTC
NA	TRBV19	TRBJ2-5	TRBD1	CASSTTGGETQYF	TGTGCCAGTAGTACGACAGGGGGGGAGACCCAGTACTTC
few	TRBV18	TRBJ1-1	NA	CASHQGQHTEAFF	TGTGCCAGCCACCAGGGGCAGCACACTGAAGCTTTCTTT
few	TRBV6-2/TRBV6-3	TRBJ1-2	NA	CASSPTGRGYTF	TGTGCCAGCAGCCCTACAGGGAGAGGCTACACCTTC
once	TRBV5-1	TRBJ1-1	NA	CASSVDHVSEAFF	TGCGCCAGCAGCGTTGACCACGTCTCGGAGGCTTTCTTT